The entry that follows covers one T cell receptor (beta chain) sequence. The sample comes from a study of blood T cell repertoires in COVID-19. Study as a whole: Acute and convalescent COVID-19 samples came from the United States, Italy and Spain. PBMCs, B-cell-depleted T cells, or T cells provided the cDNA or gDNA that made up the material.

As originally analysed: Estimation of nucleated cell counts was performed using reference gene primer amplification. Repertoires were generated with immunoSEQ multiplex PCR, while TCRdb's copy carries only in-frame clones and drops some. Clone size and the V and J calls come from that table; the DNA yielded D and trimming. The repertoire holds fewer than 200,000 clones, with 83% as singletons. V was cut by 4 bases and J by 2 bases, with 7 bases left in between. Germline V gene sequence: CDR1 SGHRS, CDR2 YFSETQ. This CDR3 has 13 amino acids. The sequenced material came from peripheral blood. The chain combines TRBV5-1 with TRBJ1-3, with no clear D. This clonotype was obtained from a woman of 80 years or more with acute or convalescent COVID-19. The CDR3 DNA reads TGCGCCAGCAGCGACACGGCTGGAAACACCATATATTTT. Translation gives CASSDTAGNTIYF.